The 22 T cell receptor beta chains below come from one sample, sequenced in a study of blood T cell repertoires in COVID-19. Using immunoSEQ multiplex PCR, the repertoire was profiled, and TCRdb retains in-frame clones only, with some absent. Among 120,000 to 150,000 clones listed, roughly nine tenths were seen once. Source material: peripheral blood. These receptors originate from a young man with COVID-19, enrolled during active disease.

A single count supports this clone. The rearrangement uses TRBV5-4 and TRBJ2-5, with D possibly being TRBD2 (7 bases). The CDR3 sequence is 14 residues long. V was pared by 2 bases and J by 1 base, with 9 bases between. CDR1 and CDR2 (germline): SGHNT, YYREEE (reference sequence). In DNA form, the CDR3 reads TGTGCCAGCAGCTTTAGGGGGGGCCAAGAGACCCAGTACTTC. Encoded protein: CASSFRGGQETQYF.

The genes are TRBV7-2 and TRBJ2-7; 8 nucleotides agree with TRBD2. The CDR3 loop spans 14 amino acids. With V trimmed by 3 bases and J by 3 bases, 4 bases remained unmatched. CDR1 SGHTA and CDR2 FQGNSA come from the germline V gene. The CDR3 protein is CASSFPGLDYEQYF. CDR3 nucleotide sequence: TGTGCCAGCAGCTTTCCGGGACTAGACTACGAGCAGTACTTC.

This chain joins TRBV27 and TRBJ2-7; a possible D gene is TRBD1 (6 bases). The CDR3 has 14 amino acids. V was trimmed by 2 bases and J by 0 bases, leaving 8 bases between them. Germline CDR1 and CDR2: MNHEY and SMNVEV (reference sequence). Here the CDR3 DNA reads TGTGCCAGCAGTTTAGCGACAGGCTCCTACGAGCAGTACTTC. This gives the protein CASSLATGSYEQYF.

The chain combines TRBV5-4 with TRBJ2-1; D possibly corresponds to TRBD2 (5 bases). The CDR3 is made up of 15 amino acids. V shed 3 bases and J shed 1 base, with 11 bases lying between them. CDR1 and CDR2 from the germline V gene are SGHNT and YYREEE (reference sequence). This chain's CDR3 is CASSSRLYSYNEQFF. The CDR3 DNA is TGTGCCAGCAGCTCCAGACTATATTCCTACAATGAGCAGTTCTTC.

About this clone: Relative to the germline gene, one junction end is altered; a read error may explain this. This chain joins TRBV27 and TRBJ1-4, with TRBD1 identical over 11 bases. CDR3 length equals 15 residues. Germline V gene sequence: CDR1 MNHEY, CDR2 SMNVEV (reference sequence). The CDR3 nucleotides are TGTGCCAGCAGTTTTGGTGGACAGGGGGCTGCAAAACTGCTTTTT. Amino acid sequence: CASSFGGQGAAKLLF. The full variable domain, completed using reference TRBV27 and TRBJ1-4, is EAQVTQNPRYLITVTGKKLTVTCSQNMNHEYMSWYRQDPGLGLRQIYYSMNVEVTDKGDVPEGYKVSRKEKRNFPLILESPSPNQTSLYFCASSFGGQGAAKLLFGSGTQLSVL.

J is TRBJ2-1 and V is TRBV7-8; D not resolved. V was pared by 2 bases and J by 8 bases, with 7 bases between. Germline CDR1 reads SGHVS; CDR2 reads FQNEAQ. The CDR3 is 12 residues long. This chain's CDR3 is CASSLRGYEQFF. CDR3 DNA: TGTGCCAGCAGCTTAAGAGGCTATGAGCAGTTCTTC.

This clone was seen a handful of times. The chain employs TRBV27 and TRBJ2-7, with D unclear. V lost 2 bases, J lost 0 bases, and 5 bases lay in between. Germline V lookup: CDR1 MNHEY, CDR2 SMNVEV (reference sequence). This CDR3 is built from 13 residues. This chain's CDR3 is CASSLLSSYEQYF. DNA of the CDR3: TGTGCCAGCAGTTTACTCAGCTCCTACGAGCAGTACTTC.

The CDR3 nucleotides are TGTGCCAGCAGTCTGACCCCCGGGACACCCTTTGTTTTCTTC. It yields the protein CASSLTPGTPFVFF. The chain is built from TRBV27 and TRBJ2-1; a possible D gene is TRBD1 (6 bases). V lost 5 bases and J 16 bases, leaving 24 bases between the germline ends. This CDR3 comprises 14 residues. CDR1 and CDR2 from the germline V gene are MNHEY and SMNVEV (reference sequence).

The chain joins TRBV18 to TRBJ2-7, with D unclear. CDR1 KGHSH and CDR2 LQKENI come from the germline V gene. The CDR3 covers 17 residues. Between the trimmed V and J ends, which lost 0 bases and 0 bases, there was a span of 15 bases. The CDR3 reads CASSPPRGANGSYEQYF. As DNA, the CDR3 is TGTGCCAGCTCACCACCGAGAGGAGCGAACGGCTCCTACGAGCAGTACTTC.

V usage is TRBV6-5 and J usage is TRBJ1-5, with 8 bases identical to TRBD1. Germline CDR1 is MNHEY and CDR2 is SVGAGI. The trim removed 5 bases at V and 1 base at J, leaving 1 base unmatched. The CDR3 covers 14 residues. The CDR3 is CASSRTGSNQPQHF. The CDR3 DNA sequence: TGTGCCAGCAGTAGGACAGGGAGCAATCAGCCCCAGCATTTT.

This clone was seen once. The CDR3 is CASSPTGAILPTNEKLFF. CDR3 DNA: TGTGCCAGCAGTCCGACAGGGGCCATCCTCCCAACTAATGAAAAACTGTTTTTT. The chain combines TRBV28 with TRBJ1-4; TRBD1 matches 8 bases. The ends lost 5 bases at V and 0 bases at J; junction bases unmatched: 11. CDR3 length: 18 amino acids. Germline V CDR1 and CDR2: MDHEN, SYDVKM.

The rearrangement links TRBV6-2 or TRBV6-3 to TRBJ1-5; the D gene is possibly TRBD1 (6 bases). The CDR3 contains 17 residues. The V end was cut by 3 bases, the J end by 7 bases, with 22 bases between. Germline V CDR1 and CDR2: MNHEY, SVGEGT. This CDR3 reads CASSYAQGGVLKQPQHF. The DNA of the CDR3 is TGTGCCAGCAGTTATGCACAGGGTGGTGTGTTGAAACAGCCCCAGCATTTT.

The V gene is TRBV11-3, the J gene TRBJ2-7, with 10 positions matching TRBD1. The trim removed 5 bases at V and 0 bases at J, leaving 4 bases unmatched. The CDR3 consists of 15 residues. Looked up from germline, CDR1 is SGHNT and CDR2 is YENEEA. CDR3 nucleotide sequence: TGTGCCAGCAGCCGTGACAGGGGGCACTCCTACGAGCAGTACTTC. This gives the protein CASSRDRGHSYEQYF.

V is TRBV19 and J is TRBJ2-2; the match to TRBD2 covers 8 bases. Germline V CDR1 and CDR2: LNHDA, SQIVND (reference sequence). This CDR3 comprises 15 residues. Trimming at V came to 3 bases and at J to 4 bases, leaving 4 bases not matched to a gene. The CDR3 protein is CASSISLAGTGELFF. CDR3 DNA sequence: TGTGCCAGTAGTATCAGCCTAGCGGGCACCGGGGAGCTGTTTTTT.

This clone has only a few counts. The rearrangement joins TRBV6-2 or TRBV6-3 to TRBJ1-2; no reliable D call. CDR1 MNHEY and CDR2 SVGEGT come from the germline V gene. The CDR3 is made up of 13 amino acids. Trimming took off 2 bases at V and 4 bases at J, with 8 bases between the two ends. For the CDR3, the DNA is TGTGCCAGCAGTTACGACAAGGTCTATGGCTACACCTTC. Its translation is CASSYDKVYGYTF.

With regard to this clone: The same CDR3 can be traced to other DNA sequences in this sample. This chain connects TRBV2 to TRBJ2-7, with 10 bases identical to TRBD2. This CDR3 has 14 amino acids. Germline CDR1 SNHLY, CDR2 FYNNEI. With 5 bases clipped from V and 3 bases from J, the junction kept 4 bases outside the gene matches. In DNA form, the CDR3 reads TGTGCCAGCAGTCTAGCGGGAGTGGGCTACGAGCAGTACTTC. Translating gives CASSLAGVGYEQYF. Combining the CDR3 with reference TRBV2 and TRBJ2-7 gives the whole variable domain EPEVTQTPSHQVTQMGQEVILRCVPISNHLYFYWYRQILGQKVEFLVSFYNNEISEKSEIFDDQFSVERPDGSNFTLKIRSTKLEDSAMYFCASSLAGVGYEQYFGPGTRLTVT.

This chain uses TRBV7-8 with TRBJ1-2; the D is unclear. With 1 base removed from V and 4 bases from J, the gap between germline ends came to 16 bases. The CDR3 covers 16 residues. CDR1 is SGHVS, CDR2 FQNEAQ, per germline. The CDR3 DNA is TGTGCCAGCAGCTTAGAGGCAGGCTTAAATATCTATGGCTACACCTTC. As protein: CASSLEAGLNIYGYTF.

The rearrangement joins TRBV27 to TRBJ1-5, with 8 bases that match TRBD1. The CDR3 contains 15 residues. Germline loops: CDR1 MNHEY, CDR2 SMNVEV (reference sequence). V shed 5 bases, J shed 0 bases, and the junction held 3 bases outside the gene matches. DNA of the CDR3: TGTGCCAGCAGTGGACAGGGCTATAGCAATCAGCCCCAGCATTTT. This translates into CASSGQGYSNQPQHF.

CDR3 in DNA: TGTGCCTGGAGTGTCGGGGGAGTAGACACCATATATTTT. This encodes CAWSVGGVDTIYF. The V call is TRBV30, the J call TRBJ1-3; perhaps TRBD1 as D (5 bases). The CDR3 extends over 13 amino acids. V gave up 0 bases and J gave up 8 bases, with 11 bases separating them. CDR1 and CDR2 from the germline V gene are GTSNPN and SVGIG (reference sequence).

The V and J genes are TRBV7-9 and TRBJ2-7, with TRBD1 as a possible D gene (6 bases). Germline V gene lookup returns CDR1 SEHNR and CDR2 FQNEAQ (reference sequence). Trimming took 5 bases from V and 5 from J, leaving 10 bases between them. CDR3 size: 12 residues. CDR3 in DNA: TGTGCCAGCAGCCTGGACAGCCACGAGCAGTACTTC. This encodes CASSLDSHEQYF.

This clone was counted only a few times. V and J are TRBV27 and TRBJ1-5, with D possibly being TRBD1 (5 bases). The CDR3 contains 15 residues. V lost 2 bases to trimming and J lost 0 bases, with 8 bases between them. Germline V gene data show CDR1 as MNHEY and CDR2 as SMNVEV (reference sequence). CDR3 in amino acids: CASSLQGVSNQPQHF. DNA for the CDR3: TGTGCCAGCAGTTTACAGGGTGTTAGCAATCAGCCCCAGCATTTT.

On this clone itself: At one end, the junction sequence differs from germline, possibly due to a read error. The chain carries TRBV19 and TRBJ1-4; D ambiguous. This CDR3 is built from 12 residues. Per the germline V gene, CDR1 is LNHDA and CDR2 is SQIVND (reference sequence). The CDR3 protein is CAIGRINEKLLF. For the CDR3, the DNA is TGTGCCATCGGCAGGATTAATGAAAAACTGCTTTTT.